This T cell receptor (beta chain) came from a study of blood T cell repertoires in COVID-19 (dated by TCRdb to the early 2020s). Background on the whole study: Samples covering the acute and convalescent phases of COVID-19 were provided by collaborators in the United States, Italy and Spain. Where HLA class I and class II types were available, the types were taken from metadata supplied by the sample provider, not from assay-based typing. Subjects who had been exposed to COVID-19, were actively infected with it, or had recovered from it provided the deeply sampled blood TCRbeta repertoires that made up the dataset. Samples came from the ongoing ImmuneRACE study (first 160 participants) plus 1,254 subjects from 6 global collaborators. Sample metadata almost always included a de-identified subject ID, COVID-19 status, age in years and sex. A freely available public database, intended as a resource for researchers studying the immune response to SARS-CoV-2, is where the repertoires were released. The material from the prospective study consisted of cDNA or gDNA derived from T cells, B-cell-depleted T cells, or PBMCs. Paper-wide results and their limitations: The amount of clinical and demographic metadata varied by source and participant and was provided uncurated.

V was cut back by 3 bases and J by 10 bases, leaving a gap of 21 bases between them. Based on the germline V gene, the CDR1 and CDR2 sequences are ENHRY and SYGVKD. The CDR3 runs 15 amino acids, cysteine and phenylalanine included. The only DNA kept is the CDR3, 45 bases in frame from the first base. Whole blood was collected in K2EDTA tubes by collaborating institutions according to the institutions' own protocols. Collaborator samples were shipped for TCRbeta analysis as frozen whole blood, isolated PBMCs, or DNA extracted from either sample type. About this clone: Its antigen remains undetermined. No clone much larger than this one lies a single base away; base qualities are absent.

The immunoSEQ Assay, a bias-controlled multiplex PCR, was used to amplify TCRbeta CDR3 regions from genomic DNA. Concerning the study's data processing: Nucleated cell counts per sample were estimated from amplification of reference gene primers within the assay. Sequence reads were collapsed and filtered to measure the absolute abundance of every unique TCRbeta CDR3 rearrangement. For each sample, productive Simpson clonality was calculated by taking the square root of Simpson's diversity index across productive rearrangements. The table was pulled from immuneACCESS by TCRdb, which kept in-frame rearrangements only. Such tables lose some clones; where checked, under half of the loss comes from unresolved V genes, and the rest has no known cause. That table is the source of V, J and clone size, and D and trimming were worked out from the DNA. This sample gives roughly 350,000 clones in total; around 85% of them show up just once. The biggest ten clones account for around 3.4% of the sample.

Sample: peripheral blood. The V and J segments used are TRBV10-3 and TRBJ1-1; TRBD1 is possibly the D segment (5 matching bases). The TCR comes from a young woman with acute or convalescent COVID-19. CDR3 loop: CAISDPPLGGVGAFF. The sequenced DNA: TGTGCCATCAGTGACCCCCCACTGGGAGGGGTAGGAGCTTTCTTT.